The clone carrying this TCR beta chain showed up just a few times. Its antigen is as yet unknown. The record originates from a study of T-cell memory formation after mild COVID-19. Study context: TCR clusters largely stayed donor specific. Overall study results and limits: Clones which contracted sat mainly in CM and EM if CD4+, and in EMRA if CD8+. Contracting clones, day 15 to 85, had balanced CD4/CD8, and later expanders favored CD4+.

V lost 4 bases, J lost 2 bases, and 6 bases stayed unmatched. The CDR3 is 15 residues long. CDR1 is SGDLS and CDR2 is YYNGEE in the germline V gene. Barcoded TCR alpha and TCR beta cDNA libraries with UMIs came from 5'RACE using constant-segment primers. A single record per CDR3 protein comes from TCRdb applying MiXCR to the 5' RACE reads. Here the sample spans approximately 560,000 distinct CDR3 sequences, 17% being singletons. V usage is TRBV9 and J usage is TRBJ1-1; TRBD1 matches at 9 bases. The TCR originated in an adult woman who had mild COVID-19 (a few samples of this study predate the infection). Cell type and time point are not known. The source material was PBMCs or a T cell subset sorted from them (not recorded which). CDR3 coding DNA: TGTGCCAGCAGCCCCCGGGACAGGGTTAACACTGAAGCTTTCTTT. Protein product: CASSPRDRVNTEAFF.